This TCR beta chain was obtained from a study of blood T cell repertoires in COVID-19. About the study: The origin of the acute and convalescent COVID-19 samples was the United States, Italy and Spain.

V was cut by 0 bases and J by 0 bases, with 9 bases left in between. The CDR3 is 15 amino acids. The germline V gene has CDR1 SGDLS and CDR2 YYNGEE. The protocol was immunoSEQ multiplex PCR, while the TCRdb copy is restricted to in-frame clones and leaves out a portion. The table shows 150,000 to 200,000 clones, with around 82% occurring only once. Sequenced input: peripheral blood. The TCR sequence derives from a man aged 55 to 70 with active or convalescent COVID-19. V and J are TRBV9 and TRBJ1-2; D gene ambiguous. The CDR3 DNA is TGTGCCAGCAGCGTAGATTTCACAACTAACTATGGCTACACCTTC. It is translated as CASSVDFTTNYGYTF. The full variable domain, with the rest looked up from reference TRBV9 and TRBJ1-2, is DSGVTQTPKHLITATGQRVTLRCSPRSGDLSVYWYQQSLDQGLQFLIQYYNGEERAKGNILERFSAQQFPDLHSELNLSSLELGDSALYFCASSVDFTTNYGYTFGSGTRLTVV.